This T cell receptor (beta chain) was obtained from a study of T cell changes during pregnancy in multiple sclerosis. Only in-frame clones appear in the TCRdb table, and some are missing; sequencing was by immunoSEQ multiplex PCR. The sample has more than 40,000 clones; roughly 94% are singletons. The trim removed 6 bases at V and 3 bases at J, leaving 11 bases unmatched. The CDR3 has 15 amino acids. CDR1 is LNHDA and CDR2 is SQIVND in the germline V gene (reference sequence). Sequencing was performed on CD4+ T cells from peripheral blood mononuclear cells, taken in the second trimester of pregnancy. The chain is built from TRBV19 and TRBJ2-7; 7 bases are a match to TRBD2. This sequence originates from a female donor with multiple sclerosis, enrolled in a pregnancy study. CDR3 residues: CASSLSGGLFYEQYF. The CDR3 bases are TGTGCCAGTAGCCTCTCGGGGGGACTTTTCTACGAGCAGTACTTC.